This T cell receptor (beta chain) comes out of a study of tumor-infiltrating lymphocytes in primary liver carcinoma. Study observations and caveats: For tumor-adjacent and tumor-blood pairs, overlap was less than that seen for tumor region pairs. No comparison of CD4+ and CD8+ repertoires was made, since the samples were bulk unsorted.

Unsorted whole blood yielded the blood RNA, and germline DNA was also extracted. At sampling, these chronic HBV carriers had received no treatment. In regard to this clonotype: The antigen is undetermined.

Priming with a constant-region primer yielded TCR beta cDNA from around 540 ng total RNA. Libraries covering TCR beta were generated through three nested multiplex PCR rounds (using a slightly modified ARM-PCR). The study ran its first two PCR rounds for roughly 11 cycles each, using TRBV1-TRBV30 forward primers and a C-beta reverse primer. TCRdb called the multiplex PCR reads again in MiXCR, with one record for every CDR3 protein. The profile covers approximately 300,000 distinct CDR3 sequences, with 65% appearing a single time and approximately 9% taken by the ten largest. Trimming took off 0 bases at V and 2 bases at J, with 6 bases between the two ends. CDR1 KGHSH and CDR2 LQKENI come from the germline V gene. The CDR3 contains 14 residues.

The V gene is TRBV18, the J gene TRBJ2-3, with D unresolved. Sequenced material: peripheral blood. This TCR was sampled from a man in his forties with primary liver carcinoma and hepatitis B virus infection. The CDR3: CASSPPGITDTQYF. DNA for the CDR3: TGTGCCAGCTCACCACCGGGGATCACAGATACGCAGTATTTT.